A selection of T cell receptor beta chains follows, all from one sample in a study of T-cell reconstitution after alpha-beta-depleted transplantation in children. Using its own MiXCR run on the PCR reads, TCRdb lists one record per CDR3 protein. Of under 150,000 distinct CDR3 sequences in the sample, around a tenth were seen once. The material was PBMCs, mostly from graft donor cells, obtained 180 days after TCRalphabeta/CD19-depleted stem cell transplant. The receptors originated from a girl in the first two years of life who had a stem cell transplant for combined immunodeficiency, so the T cells may come from the graft donor. CDR3s leave out the opening cysteine and the closing phenylalanine or tryptophan. The order of the fields is J gene, V gene, CDR3 protein.

TRBJ2-7 TRBV4-3 ASSQTGGDYEQY
TRBJ1-5 TRBV6-6 ASGNSNQPQH
TRBJ2-5 TRBV6-2/TRBV6-3 ASSYSHVLLWAQETQY
TRBJ1-4 TRBV29-1 SVKTGDFEKLF
TRBJ2-6 TRBV12-3/TRBV12-4 ARTRDAPSGANVLT
TRBJ1-3 TRBV7-2 ASSAQGSGNTIY
TRBJ2-2 TRBV7-8 ASRLLRGRTGELF
TRBJ1-5 TRBV21-1 ASGAPGGANQPQH
TRBJ1-1 TRBV3-1 ASSLNENTEAF
TRBJ2-3 TRBV24-1 ATSSRGTLTDTQY
TRBJ2-5 TRBV20-1 SAPGQGLETQY
TRBJ2-3 TRBV4-1 ASSRNSGSTDTQY
TRBJ2-7 TRBV18 ASSPSRGRSGGYEQY
TRBJ2-5 TRBV24-1 ATAGFGTQY
TRBJ2-1 TRBV20-1 SALFPWTSIYNEQF
TRBJ1-1 TRBV5-1 ASSLSRDRGPATEAF
TRBJ2-7 TRBV20-1 SAPMGTSYEQY
TRBJ2-2 TRBV29-1 SVVRGWTGELF
TRBJ2-7 TRBV29-1 SVEEGAGEQY
TRBJ1-6 TRBV20-1 SARSSYNSPLH
TRBJ2-3 TRBV6-6 ASSFGGADTQY
TRBJ2-7 TRBV11-1 ASRSGTSGTEQY
TRBJ2-7 TRBV4-3 ASSQGASGPYEQY
TRBJ2-1 TRBV10-2 ATRRGLNYNEQF
TRBJ2-5 TRBV7-2 ASSLSGPNQETQY
TRBJ1-2 TRBV24-1 ATSDPRDGYT
TRBJ1-6 TRBV5-1 ASSLMDRRNSPLH
TRBJ2-7 TRBV5-1 ASSFEGTGTNEQY
TRBJ1-2 TRBV7-2 ASSLGPTGPGYT
TRBJ1-5 TRBV6-2/TRBV6-3 ASSFLRQPKQPQH
TRBJ1-2 TRBV6-6 ASSGPGYGYT
TRBJ2-5 TRBV12-3/TRBV12-4 ASSPPLRSAAEETQY
TRBJ2-7 TRBV20-1 SARDLAGANEQY
TRBJ1-5 TRBV11-3 ASSSAGEGNQPQH
TRBJ2-5 TRBV5-1 ASSLDTGRETQY
TRBJ2-2 TRBV6-5 ASSYLVNTGELF
TRBJ1-5 TRBV12-3/TRBV12-4 ATRGNHQPQH
TRBJ2-5 TRBV5-1 ASSLAPQGGETQY
TRBJ2-6 TRBV29-1 SVGKSPGANVLT
TRBJ2-7 TRBV19 ASTRRGDSYEQY
TRBJ2-7 TRBV20-1 SARRLDRSAEQY
TRBJ1-6 TRBV12-3/TRBV12-4 ASTKGTGDNSPLH
TRBJ1-3 TRBV7-2 ASSSGLRNTIY
TRBJ2-1 TRBV5-1 ASFPGTGKASYNEQF
TRBJ2-1 TRBV7-2 ASSLSGFSYNEQF
TRBJ2-1 TRBV5-5 ASSYLGQKVDNEQF
TRBJ1-2 TRBV27 ASRPRPGTGIYGYT
TRBJ2-1 TRBV5-6 ASSLEPDDSYNEQF
TRBJ1-2 TRBV29-1 SVESLGGTDYGYT
TRBJ1-4 TRBV7-2 ASSSYRKTGPNEKLF
TRBJ1-5 TRBV18 ASSPLGALNQPQH
TRBJ2-7 TRBV4-3 ASSQDGDRVGREQY
TRBJ1-1 TRBV5-5 ASSLVGRAEAF
TRBJ2-1 TRBV7-8 ASSLLRLAAYNEQF
TRBJ2-5 TRBV2 ASTIGRETQY
TRBJ2-7 TRBV28 ASSPTRTVQEY
TRBJ1-1 TRBV29-1 SVDRQGSTEAF
TRBJ2-5 TRBV5-1 ASSWFWGGEETQY
TRBJ2-3 TRBV28 ASSWGGTDTQY
TRBJ1-5 TRBV20-1 SAWDRSLYSNQPQH